This TCR beta chain was recovered during a study of T cell responses to AZD1222 COVID-19 vaccine. Note on this clone: Its antigen is not known.

CDR1 is SGHTA, CDR2 FQGNSA, per germline. The CDR3 runs 14 residues. V dropped 2 bases and J dropped 1 base, with 8 bases sitting between them. TCRdb keeps only in-frame clones here, not all; method: immunoSEQ multiplex PCR. In the table there are 250,000 to 300,000 clones, approximately 94% of which are singletons. Study results and limitations: Most donors were white British and more were female, and clonal diversity was possibly underestimated.

The chain couples TRBV7-2 to TRBJ1-1; D not resolved. The source is an adult who received the AZD1222 COVID-19 vaccine. Here the sequenced sample was peripheral blood, taken 28 days after the second AZD1222 dose. This CDR3 reads CASSLNRANTEAFF. The CDR3 DNA reads as TGTGCCAGCAGCTTAAATCGAGCGAACACTGAAGCTTTCTTT.